These T cell receptor beta chains were read from a single sample in a study of blood T cell repertoires in COVID-19. The table came from immunoSEQ multiplex PCR; TCRdb's copy has only in-frame clones and leaves some out. The table shows about 59,000 clones, with over 80% occurring only once. The sequenced material came from peripheral blood. Receptor source: a woman of 80 years or more with acute or convalescent COVID-19. CDR3s leave out the opening cysteine and the closing phenylalanine or tryptophan. The listing skips clone size in some rows; elsewhere it reads once, few, many or a size class.

CDR3 length	clone size	V gene	CDR3 protein
15	NA	TRBV13	ASSLGWQEFSVDEQY
11	NA	TRBV15	ATEVGGEETQY
16	NA	TRBV24-1	ATSDLQDCGWAVFEQY
12	NA	TRBV10-1	ASGQGWVHQPQH
12	NA	TRBV3-1/TRBV3-2	ASSPSRVTQPQH
12	NA	TRBV2	ASSVGTASYEQY
13	NA	TRBV5-1	ASSLVGESTDTQY
10	NA	TRBV1	TSSQPGQGID
14	NA	TRBV11-2	ASSLSDRRANYGYT
16	NA	TRBV19	ASSMATSGRSPGGTQY
12	NA	TRBV6-5	ASSLLATNEKLF
12	NA	TRBV7-9	ASSVRQGGETQY
14	NA	TRBV23-1	ASSPPLVRAPNEQY
9	NA	TRBV12-3/TRBV12-4	ASSFEKKLF
14	NA	TRBV7-2	ASSFTKTGYTGELF
11	NA	TRBV6-2/TRBV6-3	ASSLQRDQPQH
11	once	TRBV6-5	ASSSTGRTEAF
12	NA	TRBV5-4	ASSLARGNGGYT
9	once	TRBV28	ASRSNQPQH
14	NA	TRBV7-9	ASSPGGGRTWGIQY
13	NA	TRBV6-2/TRBV6-3	ASSALAGVYNEQF
12	NA	TRBV24-1	ATSDFTGVDTQY
14	NA	TRBV18	ASSPGPGQGPDTQY